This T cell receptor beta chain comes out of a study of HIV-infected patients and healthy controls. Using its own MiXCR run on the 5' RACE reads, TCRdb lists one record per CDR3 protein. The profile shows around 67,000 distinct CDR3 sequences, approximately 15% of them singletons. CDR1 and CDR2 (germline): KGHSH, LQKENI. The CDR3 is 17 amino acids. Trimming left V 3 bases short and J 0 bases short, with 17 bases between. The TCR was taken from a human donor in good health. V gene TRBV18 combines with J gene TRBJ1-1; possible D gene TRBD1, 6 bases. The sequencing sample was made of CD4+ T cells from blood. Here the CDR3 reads CASSPLSLQGLNTEAFF. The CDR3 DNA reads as TGTGCCAGCTCACCGCTTTCCCTGCAGGGGTTGAACACTGAAGCTTTCTTT.